This entry describes one TCR beta chain. This entry is derived from a study of blood T cells in healthy people across ages. Then a second PCR, running about 6 to 12 cycles, was carried out with a sample-barcoded 5' primer and a J-beta primer mix. TCRdb processed the 5' RACE reads anew with MiXCR; each CDR3 protein has one entry. The sample holds 920,000 or so distinct CDR3 sequences, 35% to 55% seen once. CDR3 length: 14 amino acids. CDR1 and CDR2 from the germline V gene are LGHNA and YNFKEQ. Trimming stripped 4 bases from V and 0 bases from J, with 8 bases between. J is TRBJ2-3 and V is TRBV4-2; perhaps TRBD2 as D (5 bases). Specimen: blood. The receptor's source is a woman aged 60 to 75 in good health. The CDR3 sequence is CASSPSRSTDTQYF. The CDR3 nucleotides read TGTGCCAGCAGCCCTAGCAGAAGCACAGATACGCAGTATTTT.